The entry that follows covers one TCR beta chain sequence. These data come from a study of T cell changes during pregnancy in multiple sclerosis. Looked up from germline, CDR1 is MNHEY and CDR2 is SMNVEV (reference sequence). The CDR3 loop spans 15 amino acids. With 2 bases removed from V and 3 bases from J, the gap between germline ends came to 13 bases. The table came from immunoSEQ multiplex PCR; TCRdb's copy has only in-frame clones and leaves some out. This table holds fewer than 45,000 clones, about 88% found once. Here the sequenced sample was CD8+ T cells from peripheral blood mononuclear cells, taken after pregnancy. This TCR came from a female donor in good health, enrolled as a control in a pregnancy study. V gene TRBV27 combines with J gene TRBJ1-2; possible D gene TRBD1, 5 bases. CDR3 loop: CASSLSRVHDYGYTF. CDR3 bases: TGTGCCAGCAGTTTAAGCAGGGTCCACGACTATGGCTACACCTTC.